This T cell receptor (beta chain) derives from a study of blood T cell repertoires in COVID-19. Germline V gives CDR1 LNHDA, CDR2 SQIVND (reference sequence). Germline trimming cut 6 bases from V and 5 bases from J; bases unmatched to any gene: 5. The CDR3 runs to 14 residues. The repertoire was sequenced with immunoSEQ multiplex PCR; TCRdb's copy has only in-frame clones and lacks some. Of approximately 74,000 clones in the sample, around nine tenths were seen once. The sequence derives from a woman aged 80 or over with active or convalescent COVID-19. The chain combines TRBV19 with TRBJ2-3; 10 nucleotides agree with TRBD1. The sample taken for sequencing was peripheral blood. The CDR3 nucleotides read TGTGCCAGTAGAGACAGGGGGCGTGGAGATACGCAGTATTTT. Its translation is CASRDRGRGDTQYF.